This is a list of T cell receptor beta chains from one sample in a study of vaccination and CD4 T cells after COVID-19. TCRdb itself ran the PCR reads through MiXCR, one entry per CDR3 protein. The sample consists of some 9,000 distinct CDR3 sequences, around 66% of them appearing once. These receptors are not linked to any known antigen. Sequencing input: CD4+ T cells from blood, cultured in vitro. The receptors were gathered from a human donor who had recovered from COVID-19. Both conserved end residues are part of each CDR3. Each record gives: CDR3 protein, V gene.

CSARTSENTGELFF	TRBV20-1
CASSLVPGGSNQPQHF	TRBV11-2
CASSESIAGSSYEQYF	TRBV10-2
CSARGRGGGQPQHF	TRBV20-1
CASNQGAYGYTF	TRBV28
CASSLGGSGYTF	TRBV11-3
CSARGGGGNTEAFF	TRBV20-1
CASGGGRANEQFF	TRBV2
CASRPGQGSTEAFF	TRBV19
CASSFRGYGYTF	TRBV28
CASSRQALSSYEQYF	TRBV6-1
CATLRGTRGPGTQYF	TRBV7-6
CASSTSVPGELFF	TRBV10-1
CSAWGFADTQYF	TRBV20-1
CASTRGELPNYGYTF	TRBV12-3/TRBV12-4
CASSYSAAGGTEAFF	TRBV6-5
CASSPRTAPYEQYF	TRBV28
CASSLSAPRGYYEQYF	TRBV7-9
CASSSRTGGSFGYTF	TRBV5-4
CATSREGRVGETQYF	TRBV15
CASSLGLAFAGELFF	TRBV7-9
CASSLGEGNYGYTF	TRBV7-2
CASSGGGSNQPQHF	TRBV2
CASSSDRRDTSGETQYF	TRBV11-1
CAARDQGSNQPQHF	TRBV6-1
CASREHREGGYGYTF	TRBV6-1
CASSEMGTGTDTQYF	TRBV6-1
CASSSTRLAGGHREQFF	TRBV7-8
CATSEPTGGGYTF	TRBV24-1
CASSQIPRVLVQEIQYF	TRBV4-1
CASSLRQNNQPQHF	TRBV28
CAQRVRGVGEKLFF	TRBV2
CASRTATGSGELFF	TRBV27
CASSLVTRGGDTQYF	TRBV5-4
CASSPTASSNQPQHF	TRBV4-1
CASNRRQQETQYF	TRBV7-2
CASSLIEAGNTIYF	TRBV7-9
CASSSRDGDSPLHF	TRBV6-5
CSAKRQGTDTQYF	TRBV20-1
CASSIDPNRLGELFF	TRBV19
CSAVAGTGGQPQHF	TRBV20-1
CASSYSRERGGHEQFF	TRBV6-5
CASSLDRAGNQPQHF	TRBV7-2
CASSLVSGTSNQPQHF	TRBV7-2
CASRRLAGGYEQYF	TRBV28
CAWLGAPGLNYGYTF	TRBV30
CATSNDRGYTGELFF	TRBV15
CSARETGKDTQYF	TRBV20-1